This T cell receptor (beta chain) was profiled in a study of CD8 T cells in Susac syndrome. This clonotype was detected only a few times. Random-hexamer reverse transcription was applied to roughly 0.5 to 1 ug RNA. TCRdb ran MiXCR on the immunoSEQ multiplex PCR reads and lists one entry per CDR3 protein. The repertoire holds about 180,000 distinct CDR3 sequences, with around 95% as singletons. Sequencing used CD8+ T cells from PBMCs. This sequence was found in a human donor with multiple sclerosis.

The CDR3 loop reads CSGGLAGMDQYF. The DNA of the CDR3 is TGCAGTGGTGGTTTAGCGGGTATGGACCAGTACTTC. The V and J genes are TRBV20-1 and TRBJ2-5; 7 nucleotides agree with TRBD2. From germline, CDR1 is DFQATT and CDR2 SNEGSKA (reference sequence). J gave up 10 bases and V 7 bases, and 12 bases lay outside the gene matches. The CDR3 has 12 amino acids.